This TCR beta chain came from a study of graft-versus-host responses after intestinal transplantation. Study-wide context: Recipients uniformly received anti-thymocyte globulin induction, followed by tacrolimus and steroids for approximately 3 years.

V lost 4 bases and J 8 bases, leaving 9 bases between the germline ends. The CDR3 is made up of 12 amino acids. Germline loops: CDR1 SGHNT, CDR2 YYREEE (reference sequence). A word on this clone: The antigen is not known.

The data were produced by immunoSEQ multiplex PCR, yet TCRdb's version contains in-frame clones alone and is incomplete. This table has fewer than 150,000 clones, over 85% appearing once. Study conclusions and caveats: GvH clones surfaced in recipient marrow, some emerging earlier in ileum or blood.

This receptor was taken from a human donor who received an intestinal transplant. Here the sequenced sample was unstimulated CD4+ T cells sorted from spleen or lymph node cells, taken before intestinal transplant. The V call is TRBV5-4, the J call TRBJ2-2; D gene uncertain. The CDR3 DNA reads as TGTGCCAGCAGCCACCCTCGAGGGGAGCTGTTTTTT. This translates into CASSHPRGELFF.